The 11 T cell receptor beta chains in this list originate from one sample, sequenced in a study of blood T cell repertoires in COVID-19. Sequenced by immunoSEQ multiplex PCR; TCRdb stores in-frame clones only, minus some. Of more than 95,000 clones in the sample, roughly 83% were seen once. Source material: peripheral blood. The source of these receptors is a woman older than 75 with active or convalescent COVID-19.

This rearrangement joins TRBV5-6 to TRBJ1-2; D not resolved. Germline V gene data show CDR1 as SGHDT and CDR2 as YYEEEE. The CDR3 is made up of 12 amino acids. V was cut by 4 bases and J by 0 bases, with 4 bases left in between. In DNA form, the CDR3 reads TGTGCCAGCAGCAACTCTAACTATGGCTACACCTTC. Its translation: CASSNSNYGYTF.

This rearrangement joins TRBV18 to TRBJ1-2; 8 bases match TRBD1. Trimming at V came to 5 bases and at J to 5 bases, leaving 7 bases not matched to a gene. CDR1 and CDR2 from the germline V gene are KGHSH and LQKENI. The CDR3 runs 14 residues. CDR3 nucleotides: TGTGCCAGCTCAACCGGACAGGGAGAGTATGGCTACACCTTC. Its translation: CASSTGQGEYGYTF.

The chain couples TRBV6-2 or TRBV6-3 to TRBJ2-2; 12 bases match TRBD2. CDR3 length: 18 amino acids. Germline loops: CDR1 MNHEY, CDR2 SVGEGT. The ends lost 6 bases at V and 0 bases at J; junction bases unmatched: 8. The CDR3 loop reads CASSQTSGGPSNTGELFF. In nucleotides, the CDR3 is TGTGCCAGCAGCCAGACTAGCGGGGGCCCGTCGAACACCGGGGAGCTGTTTTTT.

The table lists this clone with a count of one. V and J are TRBV18 and TRBJ1-2; perhaps TRBD1 as D (5 bases). Germline V gene sequence: CDR1 KGHSH, CDR2 LQKENI. The CDR3 runs to 12 residues. The V end was cut by 6 bases, the J end by 8 bases, with 13 bases between. CDR3 nucleotides: TGTGCCAGCTCTCCCTCTCAGGGCGGCTACACCTTC. It specifies CASSPSQGGYTF.

The rearrangement joins TRBV4-1 to TRBJ1-3, with 7 bases identical to TRBD1. This CDR3 region has 16 residues. V trimming: 1 base; J trimming: 2 bases; junction bases outside the gene matches: 5. Per germline, CDR1 MGHRA and CDR2 YSYEKL. CDR3 sequence (DNA): TGCGCCAGCAGCCAAGGAAACAGGGGAACTGGAAACACCATATATTTT. Translated: CASSQGNRGTGNTIYF.

The chain carries TRBV4-1 and TRBJ2-1; tentative D call: TRBD2 (5 bases). Trimming pared 0 bases from V and 8 bases from J, leaving 14 bases between. The CDR3 is 15 residues long. Looked up from germline, CDR1 is MGHRA and CDR2 is YSYEKL. DNA of the CDR3: TGCGCCAGCAGCCAAGATCTTTCTAGCAGCTATGAGCAGTTCTTC. As protein: CASSQDLSSSYEQFF.

This chain uses TRBV18 with TRBJ1-5; D is uncertain. The CDR3 runs to 15 residues. V was clipped by 2 bases and J by 0 bases, with 8 bases between them. From germline, CDR1 is KGHSH and CDR2 LQKENI. The DNA for the CDR3 is TGTGCCAGCTCACCAGGTCAGGCTAGCAATCAGCCCCAGCATTTT. The encoded protein is CASSPGQASNQPQHF.

This clone is a singleton in its sample. Its ends do not fully match the called genes, so a read error is possible. The chain is built from TRBV7-7 and TRBJ2-3; maybe TRBD2 (6 bases). Per the germline V gene, CDR1 is SSHAT and CDR2 is FNYEAQ (reference sequence). This CDR3 region has 15 residues. Written as DNA, the CDR3 is TGTGCTAGCAGCTTAGTGGGCGGGGGCACAGATACGCAGTATTTT. Protein: CASSLVGGGTDTQYF.

CDR3 nucleotides: TGTGCCACCAGCAGAGCCCGTTCGGGCTCTGGAAACACCATATATTTT. Translating gives CATSRARSGSGNTIYF. V is TRBV15 and J is TRBJ1-3; D is uncertain. The germline CDR1 and CDR2 sequences are LNHNV and YYDKDF (reference sequence). Trimming left V 1 base short and J 0 bases short, with 10 bases between. The CDR3 sequence is 16 residues long.

This clone was seen a few times. The gene calls are TRBV27 and TRBJ2-1; a possible D gene is TRBD2 (6 bases). Germline-derived CDR1 and CDR2 are MNHEY and SMNVEV (reference sequence). The CDR3 runs to 12 residues. V dropped 6 bases and J dropped 9 bases, with 12 bases sitting between them. The CDR3 protein is CASRDQRVEQFF. DNA for the CDR3: TGTGCCAGCAGAGATCAGCGGGTTGAGCAGTTCTTC.

The J gene is TRBJ2-1, the V gene TRBV20-1, with a possible D match to TRBD2 (6 bases). Looked up from germline, CDR1 is DFQATT and CDR2 is SNEGSKA (reference sequence). V lost 6 bases and J 15 bases, leaving 18 bases between the germline ends. This CDR3 comprises 11 residues. This CDR3 is CSAAAGTPLFF. As DNA, the CDR3 is TGCAGTGCCGCCGCGGGGACGCCATTGTTCTTC.